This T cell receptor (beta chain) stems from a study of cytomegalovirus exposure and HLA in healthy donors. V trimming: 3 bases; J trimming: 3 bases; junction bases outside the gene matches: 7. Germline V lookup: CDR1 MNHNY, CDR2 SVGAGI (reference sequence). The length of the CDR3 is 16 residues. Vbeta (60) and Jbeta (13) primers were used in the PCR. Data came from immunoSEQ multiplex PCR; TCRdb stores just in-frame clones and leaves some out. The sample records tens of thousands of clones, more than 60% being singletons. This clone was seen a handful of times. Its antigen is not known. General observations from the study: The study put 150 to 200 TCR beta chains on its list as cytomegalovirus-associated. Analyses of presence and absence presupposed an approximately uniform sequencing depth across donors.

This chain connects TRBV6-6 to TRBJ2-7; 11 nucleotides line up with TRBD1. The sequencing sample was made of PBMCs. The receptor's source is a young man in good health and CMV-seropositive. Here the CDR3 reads CASSYSRTGGFYEQYF. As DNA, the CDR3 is TGTGCCAGCAGTTATTCGAGGACAGGGGGCTTCTACGAGCAGTACTTC.